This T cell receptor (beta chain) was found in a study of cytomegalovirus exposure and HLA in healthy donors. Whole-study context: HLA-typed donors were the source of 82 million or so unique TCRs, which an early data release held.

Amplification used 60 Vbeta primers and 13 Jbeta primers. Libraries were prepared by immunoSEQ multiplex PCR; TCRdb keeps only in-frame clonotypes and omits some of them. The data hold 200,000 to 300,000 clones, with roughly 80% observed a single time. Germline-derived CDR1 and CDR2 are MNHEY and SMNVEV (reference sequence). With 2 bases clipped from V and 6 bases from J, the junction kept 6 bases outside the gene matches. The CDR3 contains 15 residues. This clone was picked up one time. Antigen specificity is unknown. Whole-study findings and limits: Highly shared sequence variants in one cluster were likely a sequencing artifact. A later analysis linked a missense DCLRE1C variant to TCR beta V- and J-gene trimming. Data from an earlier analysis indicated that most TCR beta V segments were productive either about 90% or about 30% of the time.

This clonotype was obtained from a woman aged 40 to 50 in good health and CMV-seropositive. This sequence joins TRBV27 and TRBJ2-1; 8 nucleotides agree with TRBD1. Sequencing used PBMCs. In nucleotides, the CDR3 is TGTGCCAGCAGTTTAAGGGGGGACAGGAGCAATGAGCAGTTCTTC. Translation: CASSLRGDRSNEQFF.